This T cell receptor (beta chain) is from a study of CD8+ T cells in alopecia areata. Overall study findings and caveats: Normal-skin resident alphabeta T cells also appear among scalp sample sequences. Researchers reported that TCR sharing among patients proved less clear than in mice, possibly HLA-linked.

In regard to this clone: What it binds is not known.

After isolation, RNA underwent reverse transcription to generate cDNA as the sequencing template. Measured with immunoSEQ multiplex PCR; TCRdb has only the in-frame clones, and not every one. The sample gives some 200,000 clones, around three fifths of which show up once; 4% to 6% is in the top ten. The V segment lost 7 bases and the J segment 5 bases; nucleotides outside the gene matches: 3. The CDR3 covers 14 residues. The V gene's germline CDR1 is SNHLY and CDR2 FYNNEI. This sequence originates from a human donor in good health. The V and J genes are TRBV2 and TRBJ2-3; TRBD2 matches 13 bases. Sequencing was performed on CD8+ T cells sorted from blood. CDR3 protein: CASKLAGGLDTQYF. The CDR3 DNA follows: TGTGCCAGCAAACTAGCGGGGGGGCTAGATACGCAGTATTTT.